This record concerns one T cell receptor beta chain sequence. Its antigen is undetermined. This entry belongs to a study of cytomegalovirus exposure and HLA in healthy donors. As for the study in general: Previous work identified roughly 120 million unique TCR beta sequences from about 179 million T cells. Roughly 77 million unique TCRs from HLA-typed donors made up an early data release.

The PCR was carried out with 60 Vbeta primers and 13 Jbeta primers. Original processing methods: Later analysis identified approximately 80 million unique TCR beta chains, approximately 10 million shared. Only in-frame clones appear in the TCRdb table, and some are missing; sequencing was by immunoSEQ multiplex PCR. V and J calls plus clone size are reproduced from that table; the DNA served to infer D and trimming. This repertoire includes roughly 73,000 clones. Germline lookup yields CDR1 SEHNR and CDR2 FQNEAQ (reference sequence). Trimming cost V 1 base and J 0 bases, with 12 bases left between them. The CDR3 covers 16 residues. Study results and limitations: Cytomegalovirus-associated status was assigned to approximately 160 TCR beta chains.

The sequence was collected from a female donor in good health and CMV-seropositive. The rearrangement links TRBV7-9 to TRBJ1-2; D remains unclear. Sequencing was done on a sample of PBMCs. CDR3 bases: TGTGCCAGCAGCTTAGGTGGAGGAATCCCTAACTATGGCTACACCTTC. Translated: CASSLGGGIPNYGYTF.